The T cell receptor beta chain described here comes from a study of cytomegalovirus exposure and HLA in healthy donors. With regard to this clone: The antigen is not known.

Primers included in the PCR were 60 Vbeta and 13 Jbeta primers. The method was immunoSEQ multiplex PCR; TCRdb's version includes in-frame clones alone and lacks a portion of them. The table records 150,000 or so clones, about 80% of them present only once. Findings and caveats of the study: DRB1 had the most TCR associations and HLA-C the fewest, a later analysis found, with rates varying by HLA locus. Later analysis found that TCR beta chains associated with HLA were more clonally expanded than other, equally common chains. According to the study, 150 to 200 TCR beta chains were cytomegalovirus-associated. Per a prior analysis, the majority of TCR beta V segments were productive roughly 90% or roughly 30% of the time.

This CDR3 region has 14 residues. Deletions cut 4 bases from V and 5 bases from J, with 14 bases between. The germline CDR1 and CDR2 sequences are SGHKS and YYEKEE (reference sequence). This clonotype was obtained from a man between 25 and 39 years old in good health and CMV-seropositive. The chain links TRBV5-5 to TRBJ2-3; no definite D call. The sequenced sample was PBMCs. CDR3 region: CASSPHSAGDTQYF. The CDR3 DNA reads TGTGCCAGCAGCCCCCACAGTGCAGGAGATACGCAGTATTTT.